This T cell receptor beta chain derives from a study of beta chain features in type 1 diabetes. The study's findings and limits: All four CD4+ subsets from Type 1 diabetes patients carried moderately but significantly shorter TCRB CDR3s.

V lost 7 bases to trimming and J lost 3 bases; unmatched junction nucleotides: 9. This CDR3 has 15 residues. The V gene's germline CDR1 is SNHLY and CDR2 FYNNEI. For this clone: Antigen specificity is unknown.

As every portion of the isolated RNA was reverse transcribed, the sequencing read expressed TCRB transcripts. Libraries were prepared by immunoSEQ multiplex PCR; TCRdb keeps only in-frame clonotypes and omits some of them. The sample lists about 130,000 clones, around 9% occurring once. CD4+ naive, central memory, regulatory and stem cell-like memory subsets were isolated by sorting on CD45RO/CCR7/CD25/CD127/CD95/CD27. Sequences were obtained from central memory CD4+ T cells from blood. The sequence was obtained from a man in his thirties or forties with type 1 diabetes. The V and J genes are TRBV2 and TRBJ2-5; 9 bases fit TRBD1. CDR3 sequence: CASTSRQGVKETQYF. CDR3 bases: TGTGCCAGCACCTCACGACAGGGGGTGAAAGAGACCCAGTACTTC.